A selection of T cell receptor beta chains follows, all from one sample in a study of beta chain features in type 1 diabetes. The assay was immunoSEQ multiplex PCR, and TCRdb's table has in-frame clones only and misses some. Of 550,000 to 850,000 clones detected, over 10% appear once; the ten largest clones hold about 0.02%. The sample comprised naive CD4+ T cells from blood. The receptors come from a young man with type 1 diabetes. CDR3s include the opening cysteine and the closing phenylalanine or tryptophan. The D gene is left open where the match is weak. Rows may omit the clone size; those that give it use once, few, many or a size class.

j_call	clone_size	d_call	v_call	cdr3_nt	cdr3_aa
TRBJ1-2	NA	NA	TRBV18	TGTGCCAGCTCTGCAGCTAACTATGGCTACACCTTC	CASSAANYGYTF
TRBJ2-5	few	NA	TRBV18	TGTGCCAGCTCACCAAACGGAAAAGAGACCCAGTACTTC	CASSPNGKETQYF
TRBJ1-6	NA	NA	TRBV7-8	TGTGCCAGCAGCTTAGGGACGGACTATAATTCACCCCTCCACTTT	CASSLGTDYNSPLHF
TRBJ2-7	NA	TRBD2	TRBV10-2	TGCGCCAGCAGTGAGTCGCTGACTAGCGGGGGAGACGAGCAGTACTTC	CASSESLTSGGDEQYF
TRBJ2-3	NA	NA	TRBV5-1	TGCGCCAGCAGCTTAGGAGGGAACACAGATACGCAGTATTTT	CASSLGGNTDTQYF
TRBJ2-7	NA	NA	TRBV7-8	TGTGCCAGCAGCTTAGTGGTATTTAAAGCTGGCGAGCAGTACTTC	CASSLVVFKAGEQYF
TRBJ2-1	few	TRBD2	TRBV10-3	TGTGCCATGGGTGACGGGACTAGCGTCTGGAATGAGCAGTTCTTC	CAMGDGTSVWNEQFF
TRBJ2-5	NA	NA	TRBV6-5	TGTGCCAGCAGCGGGACTTACCAAGAGACCCAGTACTTC	CASSGTYQETQYF
TRBJ2-7	NA	NA	TRBV9	TGTGCCAGCAGCGTTGGTGGACTGGGGGGATCGGAGCAGTACTTC	CASSVGGLGGSEQYF
TRBJ2-6	few	NA	TRBV29-1	TGCAGCACCTCCGGGACATTGTCTGGGGCCAACGTCCTGACTTTC	CSTSGTLSGANVLTF
TRBJ1-4	NA	NA	TRBV6-5	TGTGCCAGCAGTTACAGGGGTCTAGGGGGAGGAGAAAAACTGTTTTTT	CASSYRGLGGGEKLFF
TRBJ2-7	once	TRBD1	TRBV6-5	TGTGCCAGCAGGGGGACAGCGACCTACGAGCAGTACTTC	CASRGTATYEQYF
TRBJ1-2	NA	NA	TRBV23-1	TGCGCCAGCAGTCCCGACAGGATCTATGGCTACACCTTC	CASSPDRIYGYTF
TRBJ1-1	NA	TRBD1	TRBV30	TGTGCCTGCCAGGGGGGGACTGAAGCTTTCTTT	CACQGGTEAFF
TRBJ2-1	few	NA	TRBV11-2	TGTGCCAGCAGCTCCTATGGCCGGGTTTATCAGTTCTTC	CASSSYGRVYQFF
TRBJ2-1	NA	NA	TRBV11-2	TGTGCCAGCAGCTCCGGGACTCACAATGAGCAGTTCTTC	CASSSGTHNEQFF